This is a list of T cell receptor beta chains from one sample in a study of Ad26.COV2.S vaccination and SARS-CoV-2 variants. TCRdb's copy holds only in-frame clones and misses some; the assay was immunoSEQ multiplex PCR. This sample has about 350,000 clones; roughly 81% occur once, and the top ten carry 3.3%. The material was peripheral blood, obtained in a trial of Ad26.COV2.S vaccine versus placebo. The receptors stem from a person between 18 and 59 years old who received the Ad26.COV2.S COVID-19 vaccine or a placebo. The CDR3 runs from the conserved cysteine through the conserved F or W. D genes are given only for firm matches. Only some rows state a clone size, as once, few, many or a class for expanded clones.

J gene | D gene | clone size | V gene | CDR3 DNA | CDR3 protein
TRBJ1-2 | TRBD1 | few | TRBV4-2 | TGTGCCAGCAGCCCAGGAACCGCGGACAGGGACTATGGCTACACCTTC | CASSPGTADRDYGYTF
TRBJ1-4 | . | . | TRBV7-6 | TGTGCCAGCAGCTTCTGGATCGAACATCCGGGAGGAGAAAAACTGTTTTTT | CASSFWIEHPGGEKLFF
TRBJ1-2 | TRBD1 | . | TRBV7-2 | TGTGCCAGCAGCGGACTTGGTTACGGACAGGGTGATCATGGCTACACCTTC | CASSGLGYGQGDHGYTF
TRBJ2-2 | . | few | TRBV25-1 | TGTGCCAGCAGTGAAGGCGGTCCGGGCACCGGGGAGCTGTTTTTT | CASSEGGPGTGELFF
TRBJ2-2 | TRBD1 | . | TRBV11-2 | TGTGCCAGCAGCTTGTTACAGGGGGCGAAGGAGCTGTTTTTT | CASSLLQGAKELFF
TRBJ2-7 | . | . | TRBV4-3 | TGCGCCAGCAGCCAAGATATCGGGCTGTCCTACGAGCAGTACTTC | CASSQDIGLSYEQYF
TRBJ1-1 | TRBD1 | . | TRBV12-5 | TGTGCTAGTGGTTTGGGACTCCCCGGGACAGACGCTTTCTTT | CASGLGLPGTDAFF
TRBJ1-1 | . | . | TRBV5-1 | TGCGCCAGCAGCCCGAAGGCGGGGAACACTGAAGCTTTCTTT | CASSPKAGNTEAFF
TRBJ2-7 | . | once | TRBV5-6 | TGTGCCAGCAGCCTGGAGGACTACGAGCAGTACTTC | CASSLEDYEQYF
TRBJ1-6 | . | . | TRBV16 | TGTGCCAGCAGCCAGCCGGGGGTTGGAGCTAATTCACCCCTCCACTTT | CASSQPGVGANSPLHF
TRBJ1-1 | TRBD1 | few | TRBV7-2 | TGTGCCAGCAGCCCGAAGCCCCAGGGGGCGGCCTTTGAAGCTTTCTTT | CASSPKPQGAAFEAFF